These T cell receptor beta chains were read from a single sample in a study of T cell repertoires in cytomegalovirus infection. No cognate antigen is known for these TCRs. TCRdb redid the calling of the reads with MiXCR, one entry per CDR3 protein. The data show approximately 260,000 distinct CDR3 sequences, around 20% seen once. The sample was cultured PBMCs, taken from culture after CMV antigen stimulation. Receptor source: a human donor in good health (CMV status not recorded). Some clones in this sample may be carry-over from other donors' samples. The conserved cysteine and the conserved F or W are not part of the CDR3 here. Fields, in order: clone size, V gene, CDR3 protein. Clone sizes are given selectively: once, few, many, or a class where the clone is expanded.

abundance: many
v_gene: TRBV5-1
CDR3aa: ASSNGGRGLSEQY

abundance: .
v_gene: TRBV20-1
CDR3aa: SATGLAGGWGETQY

abundance: .
v_gene: TRBV15
CDR3aa: ATSRDTGPNGYT

abundance: .
v_gene: TRBV11-3
CDR3aa: ASSLVSSEETQY

abundance: few
v_gene: TRBV25-1
CDR3aa: ASTPGVPDTQY

abundance: few
v_gene: TRBV7-6
CDR3aa: ASSLRGTSGSTRVVGELF

abundance: many
v_gene: TRBV7-2
CDR3aa: ASSLRTGFTGANVLT

abundance: .
v_gene: TRBV19
CDR3aa: ASSKHLGQGRYYGYT

abundance: .
v_gene: TRBV25-1
CDR3aa: ASSGPRSLAGGRTYEQY

abundance: once
v_gene: TRBV20-1
CDR3aa: SARWDSNQPQH

abundance: many
v_gene: TRBV12-3/TRBV12-4
CDR3aa: ASSHRGTGWNQPQH

abundance: few
v_gene: TRBV28
CDR3aa: ASSPGLAGAINEQF

abundance: .
v_gene: TRBV7-9
CDR3aa: ASSNSPGEFTDTQY

abundance: many
v_gene: TRBV7-2
CDR3aa: ASSLVAPNTGELF

abundance: few
v_gene: TRBV23-1
CDR3aa: ASSQPDRVNGHQPQH

abundance: .
v_gene: TRBV5-4
CDR3aa: ASRTDSANYGYT

abundance: few
v_gene: TRBV6-6
CDR3aa: ASSYSRVGGYEQY

abundance: few
v_gene: TRBV27
CDR3aa: ASKPSGLSEAF

abundance: .
v_gene: TRBV18
CDR3aa: ASSPPAGDAGNTIY

abundance: many
v_gene: TRBV7-2
CDR3aa: ASSFGQANTEAF

abundance: .
v_gene: TRBV27
CDR3aa: ASSLSAKAGNQPQH

abundance: few
v_gene: TRBV19
CDR3aa: ASAKGLAGGLNTGELF

abundance: few
v_gene: TRBV12-3/TRBV12-4
CDR3aa: ASSLWASGTQETQY

abundance: few
v_gene: TRBV14
CDR3aa: ASSQDFRGTGELF

abundance: many
v_gene: TRBV7-2
CDR3aa: ASSTTSVDTQY

abundance: .
v_gene: TRBV15
CDR3aa: ATATGQETQY

abundance: .
v_gene: TRBV19
CDR3aa: ASSTGQGAGELF

abundance: few
v_gene: TRBV7-8
CDR3aa: ASSPTASSSYEQY

abundance: many
v_gene: TRBV6-1
CDR3aa: ASSKVTQGFYGYT

abundance: .
v_gene: TRBV27
CDR3aa: ASSLRARGETQY

abundance: few
v_gene: TRBV7-9
CDR3aa: ASSLTGGAPGANVLT

abundance: few
v_gene: TRBV20-1
CDR3aa: SANLGGSNTEAF

abundance: .
v_gene: TRBV12-3/TRBV12-4
CDR3aa: ASSDIGGTGENTEAF

abundance: few
v_gene: TRBV27
CDR3aa: ASSFEGGSSNQPQH